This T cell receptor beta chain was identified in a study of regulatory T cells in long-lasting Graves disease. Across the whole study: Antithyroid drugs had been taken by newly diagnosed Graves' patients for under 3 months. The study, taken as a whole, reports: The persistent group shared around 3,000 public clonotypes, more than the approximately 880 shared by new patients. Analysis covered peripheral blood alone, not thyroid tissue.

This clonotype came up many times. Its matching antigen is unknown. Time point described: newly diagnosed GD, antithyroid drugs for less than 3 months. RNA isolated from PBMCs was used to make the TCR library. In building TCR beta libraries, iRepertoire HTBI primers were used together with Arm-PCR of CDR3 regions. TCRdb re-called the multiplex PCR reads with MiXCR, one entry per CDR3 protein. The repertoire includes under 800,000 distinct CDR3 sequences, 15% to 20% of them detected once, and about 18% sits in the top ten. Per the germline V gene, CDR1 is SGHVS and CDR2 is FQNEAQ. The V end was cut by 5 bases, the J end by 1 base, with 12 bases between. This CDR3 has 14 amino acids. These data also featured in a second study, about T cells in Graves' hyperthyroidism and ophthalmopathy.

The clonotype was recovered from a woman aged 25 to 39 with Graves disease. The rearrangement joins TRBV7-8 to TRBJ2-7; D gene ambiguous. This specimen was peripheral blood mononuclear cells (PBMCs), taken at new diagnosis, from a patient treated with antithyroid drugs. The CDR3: CASSPLDLSYEQYF. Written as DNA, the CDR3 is TGTGCCAGCAGCCCCCTAGACTTGTCCTACGAGCAGTACTTC.